A single sample is the source of the 14 T cell receptor beta chains below, sequenced in a study of blood T cells in healthy people across ages. A second PCR of roughly 7 to 11 cycles used a sample-barcoded 5' primer and a J-beta primer mix. TCRdb redid the calling of the 5' RACE reads with MiXCR, one entry per CDR3 protein. The data hold about 760,000 distinct CDR3 sequences, with approximately 60% observed a single time. Sequencing was performed on blood. The receptors were gathered from a man aged 40-55 years in good health.

The chain joins TRBV7-9 to TRBJ1-2, with D tentatively TRBD1 (5 bases). Per the germline V gene, CDR1 is SEHNR and CDR2 is FQNEAQ (reference sequence). Between the trimmed V and J ends, which lost 5 bases and 1 base, there was a span of 20 bases. The CDR3 totals 17 residues. CDR3 region: CASSQSAGRAVNYGYTF. CDR3 nucleotides: TGTGCCAGCAGCCAATCCGCGGGCAGGGCGGTTAACTATGGCTACACCTTC. The full variable domain, in which reference TRBV7-9 and TRBJ1-2 provide the parts outside the CDR3, is DTGVSQNPRHKITKRGQNVTFRCDPISEHNRLYWYRQTLGQGPEFLTYFQNEAQLEKSRLLSDRFSAERPKGSFSTLEIQRTEQGDSAMYLCASSQSAGRAVNYGYTFGSGTRLTVV.

This clonotype was found a few times. The V call is TRBV28, the J call TRBJ2-6, with D possibly being TRBD2 (5 bases). Trimming took 3 bases from V and 0 from J, leaving 9 bases between them. Germline assignment: CDR1 MDHEN and CDR2 SYDVKM. The CDR3 loop spans 16 amino acids. In nucleotides, the CDR3 is TGTGCCAGCAGTTTTAGAGGGCGCTCTGGGGCCAACGTCCTGACTTTC. Residues: CASSFRGRSGANVLTF.

The chain joins TRBV20-1 to TRBJ1-5; D unresolved. Germline V gene sequence: CDR1 DFQATT, CDR2 SNEGSKA (reference sequence). The CDR3 has 15 residues. Trimming left V 7 bases short and J 4 bases short, with 20 bases between. The chain's CDR3 is CSVAMDGTTNQPQHF. In DNA form, the CDR3 reads TGCAGTGTAGCGATGGACGGAACCACAAATCAGCCCCAGCATTTT.

The chain couples TRBV15 to TRBJ2-7; 7 nucleotides align to TRBD1. The J call is in doubt because the DNA end fits TRBJ2-4 better. From germline, CDR1 is LNHNV and CDR2 YYDKDF (reference sequence). CDR3 length equals 15 residues. The CDR3 nucleotides read TGTGCCACCAGCAGCGGGACAGCACCCACGAACATTCAGTACTTC. Translated, it gives CATSSGTAPTNIQYF.

The genes are TRBV7-2 and TRBJ1-2; D perhaps matches TRBD1 (6 bases). The CDR3 sequence is 16 residues long. Germline assignment: CDR1 SGHTA and CDR2 FQGNSA. V was clipped by 1 base and J by 5 bases, with 17 bases between them. The CDR3 coding sequence is TGTGCCAGCAGCTTAGGCCCCGGGGCAGGGGAGTATGGCTACACCTTC. This codes for CASSLGPGAGEYGYTF.

V usage is TRBV28 and J usage is TRBJ1-1, with 8 bases matching TRBD1. Trimming removed 6 bases from V and 6 bases from J; junction bases left unmatched: 9. The germline V gene has CDR1 MDHEN and CDR2 SYDVKM. The CDR3 totals 14 residues. The CDR3 bases are TGTGCCAGCAGCCTCCAGGGGGCGACCTCTGAAGCTTTCTTT. Translation gives CASSLQGATSEAFF.

This clonotype occurred a few times. The V call is TRBV7-2, the J call TRBJ2-7; 10 bases fit TRBD2. The germline CDR1 and CDR2 sequences are SGHTA and FQGNSA. V lost 6 bases and J lost 0; bases outside the gene matches: 8. The CDR3 has 16 amino acids. CDR3: CASSPGLAVGSYEQYF. In DNA form, the CDR3 reads TGTGCCAGCAGTCCCGGACTAGCGGTGGGCTCCTACGAGCAGTACTTC.

This clonotype was recorded only once. This rearrangement joins TRBV6-5 to TRBJ1-4; D is perhaps TRBD1 (6 bases). Germline lookup yields CDR1 MNHEY and CDR2 SVGAGI. CDR3 length: 15 amino acids. V lost 6 bases and J 7 bases, leaving 18 bases between the germline ends. The CDR3 DNA reads as TGTGCCAGCAGCCAGAGGGGGGGGGTTGGTGAAAAACTGTTTTTT. Amino acids: CASSQRGGVGEKLFF.

The chain uses TRBV10-3 and TRBJ2-4; D is possibly TRBD1 (7 bases). This CDR3 contains 14 residues. Trimming shortened V by 5 bases and J by 13 bases, and 21 bases separated the two germline ends. CDR1 and CDR2 (germline): ENHRY, SYGVKD. This CDR3 is CAISTDGGGGEQYF. CDR3 in DNA: TGTGCCATCAGTACCGACGGAGGGGGCGGTGAGCAGTACTTC.

This chain uses TRBV12-3 or TRBV12-4 with TRBJ1-2, with D possibly matching TRBD1 (6 bases). V was pared by 5 bases and J by 4 bases, with 14 bases between. The length of the CDR3 is 14 residues. This chain's CDR3 is CASSPRTVSYGYTF. The CDR3 DNA reads as TGTGCCAGCAGTCCCAGGACAGTCTCCTATGGCTACACCTTC.

The gene calls are TRBV20-1 and TRBJ1-2; the D is unclear. The CDR3 has 15 residues. Germline V gene data show CDR1 as DFQATT and CDR2 as SNEGSKA (reference sequence). V dropped 0 bases and J dropped 0 bases, with 11 bases sitting between them. The CDR3 protein is CSARDLGLANYGYTF. In DNA form, the CDR3 reads TGCAGTGCTAGAGATCTAGGTTTAGCTAACTATGGCTACACCTTC.

The table lists this clonotype with a few counts. The J gene is TRBJ2-7, the V gene TRBV29-1, with D unclear. The V gene's germline CDR1 is SQVTM and CDR2 ANQGSEA. The CDR3 contains 13 residues. V lost 1 base and J 2 bases, leaving 9 bases between the germline ends. Written as DNA, the CDR3 is TGCAGCGTTGAAGGGACCACCCCCTACGAGCAGTACTTC. Translating it yields CSVEGTTPYEQYF.

The chain combines TRBV9 with TRBJ1-2; 9 positions match TRBD1. Germline CDR1 is SGDLS and CDR2 is YYNGEE. The CDR3 is 15 residues long. Unmatched junction bases numbered 8, after V lost 0 bases and J lost 8 bases. CDR3 nucleotide sequence: TGTGCCAGCAGCGTAGAGGGACAGGGAATCGGCGGCTACACCTTC. It encodes CASSVEGQGIGGYTF. Supplemented by reference TRBV9 and TRBJ1-2, the full variable domain reads DSGVTQTPKHLITATGQRVTLRCSPRSGDLSVYWYQQSLDQGLQFLIQYYNGEERAKGNILERFSAQQFPDLHSELNLSSLELGDSALYFCASSVEGQGIGGYTFGSGTRLTVV.

Only a few counts were recorded for this clonotype. This chain connects TRBV9 to TRBJ2-3; TRBD1 is a possible D gene (6 bases). There are 14 residues in the CDR3. V shed 1 base and J shed 4 bases, with 10 bases lying between them. Germline CDR1 and CDR2: SGDLS and YYNGEE. As DNA, the CDR3 is TGTGCCAGCAGCGTAAGGGGGAGCTCAGATACGCAGTATTTT. Amino acid sequence: CASSVRGSSDTQYF.